In its sample, the clone carrying this TCR beta chain was seen a few times. In TCRdb, the RT-PCR reads were re-called with MiXCR into one record per CDR3 protein. This repertoire shows roughly 670,000 distinct CDR3 sequences, approximately 15% found once; its top ten account for less than 8.5%. The data derive from a study of response to subunit inactivated influenza vaccine. The CDR3 covers 13 residues. V lost 0 bases to trimming and J lost 14 bases, with 14 bases between them. Germline V gene lookup returns CDR1 MNHEY and CDR2 SVGEGT. The gene calls are TRBV6-2 or TRBV6-3 and TRBJ2-1, with D possibly matching TRBD2 (7 bases). Sequences were derived from PBMCs from blood, sampled roughly 2 weeks before vaccination. This clonotype was obtained from a man aged 50 to 60 who received an inactivated influenza vaccine. The CDR3 coding sequence is TGTGCCAGCAGTTACTCGAAAGGGGGGGTAGAGTTCTTC. As protein: CASSYSKGGVEFF.